The 6 T cell receptor beta chains below were found in one sample sequenced in a study of tumor T cells in aggressive B-cell lymphoma (dated by TCRdb to 2017 to 2019). The method behind the library was the immunoSEQ multiplex PCR assay. Not all clones reach the TCRdb copy of this immuneACCESS table, which keeps in-frame sequences only. Checked studies attribute under half of the gap to unresolved V genes and leave the rest unexplained. The sample table contains roughly 2,000 clones; only one count was recorded for approximately 90% of them. In total, the top ten clones hold 8.5% to 10% of the sample. What was sequenced was tumor tissue. The receptors here all came from an adult with diffuse large B cell lymphoma.

The rearrangement uses TRBV27 and TRBJ2-7; 10 nucleotides agree with TRBD2. The CDR3 is made up of 18 amino acids. V shed 3 bases, J shed 1 base, and the junction held 12 bases outside the gene matches. CDR1 and CDR2 from the germline V gene are MNHEY and SMNVEV (reference sequence). CDR3 bases: TGTGCCAGCAGTTTTATGGGACTAGCGCATAACGGGTCCTACGAGCAGTACTTC. Protein: CASSFMGLAHNGSYEQYF.

The chain carries TRBV7-9 and TRBJ2-7, with 7 positions matching TRBD1. Germline V gives CDR1 SEHNR, CDR2 FQNEAQ (reference sequence). Trimming took 5 bases from V and 4 from J; bases not matched to a gene: 5. The CDR3 totals 13 residues. CDR3 sequence: CASSLTQGYEQYF. The DNA of the CDR3 is TGTGCCAGCAGCCTAACACAGGGGTACGAGCAGTACTTC.

The chain couples TRBV10-2 to TRBJ2-7; TRBD1 aligns across 8 bases. CDR3 length equals 14 residues. Germline V gives CDR1 WSHSY, CDR2 SAAADI. V lost 9 bases, J lost 5 bases, and 12 bases stayed unmatched. CDR3 DNA sequence: TGCGCCAGAGGGACAGGAGTGGCCCGCCACGAGCAGTACTTC. Translated: CARGTGVARHEQYF.

The rearrangement joins TRBV2 to TRBJ2-5; 12 positions match TRBD2. This CDR3 contains 16 residues. Germline CDR1 is SNHLY and CDR2 is FYNNEI. The junction had 8 bases not matched to a gene; V was cut back by 4 bases and J by 5 bases. The CDR3 is CASSVQLAGGEETQYF. For the CDR3, the DNA is TGTGCCAGCAGTGTTCAGCTAGCGGGAGGGGAGGAGACCCAGTACTTC.

This clone has just a few counts. V usage is TRBV28 and J usage is TRBJ1-2, with TRBD1 matching over 7 bases. Unmatched junction bases numbered 5, after V lost 5 bases and J lost 8 bases. In germline, CDR1 is MDHEN, CDR2 SYDVKM. This CDR3 region has 12 residues. The CDR3 protein is CASSRDSRGYTF. The CDR3 DNA is TGTGCCAGCAGTCGGGACAGTAGAGGCTACACCTTC.

This chain connects TRBV10-2 to TRBJ1-1; 12 bases agree with TRBD1. Germline V gene lookup returns CDR1 WSHSY and CDR2 SAAADI. Germline trimming cut 5 bases from V and 11 bases from J; bases unmatched to any gene: 6. The CDR3 loop spans 13 amino acids. The CDR3 coding sequence is TGCGCCAGCAGTCGGGGACAGGGGGCTGGCGCTTTCTTT. Protein sequence: CASSRGQGAGAFF.